Each of the 20 T cell receptor beta chains below was sequenced from the same sample in a study of CD8 T cells in Susac syndrome. The RNA, about 0.45 to 1 ug, was put through reverse transcription using random hexamers. TCRdb called the immunoSEQ multiplex PCR reads again in MiXCR, with one record for every CDR3 protein. In the table there are roughly 130,000 distinct CDR3 sequences, around 94% of which are singletons. The specimen was CD8+ T cells from PBMCs. Every receptor here comes from a human donor with Susac syndrome.

This chain joins TRBV3-1 and TRBJ2-5; D is ambiguous. Deletions cut 1 base from V and 5 bases from J, with 11 bases between. Germline loops: CDR1 LGHDT, CDR2 YNNKEL (reference sequence). This CDR3 has 14 amino acids. The CDR3 spells CASSQGLVRETQYF. The CDR3, as DNA: TGTGCCAGCAGCCAAGGGCTAGTACGGGAGACCCAGTACTTC.

The chain recombines TRBV20-1 with TRBJ2-3; 8 bases line up with TRBD2. This CDR3 has 14 residues. V lost 5 bases, J lost 4 bases, and 8 bases stayed unmatched. Germline V lookup: CDR1 DFQATT, CDR2 SNEGSKA (reference sequence). CDR3 residues: CSALSGESADTQYF. CDR3 nucleotides: TGCAGTGCTCTTAGCGGGGAGAGCGCAGATACGCAGTATTTT.

J is TRBJ1-1 and V is TRBV30; D unclear. CDR3 length: 13 amino acids. Germline CDR1 reads GTSNPN; CDR2 reads SVGIG (reference sequence). With 1 base removed from V and 6 bases from J, the gap between germline ends came to 12 bases. CDR3 protein: CAWSGPPLPEAFF. In DNA form, the CDR3 reads TGTGCCTGGAGTGGCCCTCCCCTGCCTGAAGCTTTCTTT.

This clonotype was seen just once. The rearrangement uses TRBV9 and TRBJ2-2, with 7 bases aligning to TRBD1. Per the germline V gene, CDR1 is SGDLS and CDR2 is YYNGEE. The length of the CDR3 is 15 residues. The trim removed 3 bases at V and 4 bases at J, leaving 6 bases unmatched. The CDR3 reads CASSAEDRPTGELFF. The CDR3 coding sequence is TGTGCCAGCAGCGCAGAGGACAGGCCCACCGGGGAGCTGTTTTTT. The full variable domain, completed using reference TRBV9 and TRBJ2-2, is DSGVTQTPKHLITATGQRVTLRCSPRSGDLSVYWYQQSLDQGLQFLIQYYNGEERAKGNILERFSAQQFPDLHSELNLSSLELGDSALYFCASSAEDRPTGELFFGEGSRLTVL.

This chain links TRBV24-1 with TRBJ2-3; no definite D call. This CDR3 contains 13 residues. V lost 1 base and J 1 base, leaving 2 bases between the germline ends. Germline V lookup: CDR1 KGHDR, CDR2 SFDVKD. CDR3 loop: CATSDFGTDTQYF. DNA for the CDR3: TGTGCCACCAGTGATTTCGGCACAGATACGCAGTATTTT.

The chain employs TRBV19 and TRBJ1-2; D is ambiguous. This CDR3 contains 9 residues. The V and J ends lost 8 bases and 6 bases respectively, with 4 bases between them. Germline V gene data show CDR1 as LNHDA and CDR2 as SQIVND (reference sequence). The CDR3 DNA is TGTGCCAGTGGGAATGGCTACACCTTC. Amino acid sequence: CASGNGYTF.

J is TRBJ1-1 and V is TRBV14; no clear D. The CDR3 sequence is 13 residues long. Germline-derived CDR1 and CDR2 are SGHDN and FVKESK. The ends were cut back, 2 bases at V and 4 bases at J, with 8 bases in the middle. CDR3 in amino acids: CASSQSQGTEAFF. Written as DNA, the CDR3 is TGTGCCAGCAGCCAATCCCAAGGCACTGAAGCTTTCTTT.

The rearrangement links TRBV10-3 to TRBJ1-2; D gene unclear. The CDR3 runs 11 residues. Per germline, CDR1 ENHRY and CDR2 SYGVKD. The V gene lost 7 bases and the J gene lost 3 bases, with 6 bases spanning the gap. The CDR3 nucleotides read TGTGCCATCAAGGGCGACTATGGCTACACCTTC. This translates into CAIKGDYGYTF.

The chain joins TRBV7-6 to TRBJ2-1; possible D gene TRBD1, 6 bases. Trimming pared 5 bases from V and 0 bases from J, leaving 14 bases between. This CDR3 is 16 amino acids long. Germline assignment: CDR1 SGHVS and CDR2 FNYEAQ. The CDR3 is CASSKTGSSSYNEQFF. The CDR3 DNA sequence: TGTGCCAGCAGCAAAACAGGGTCAAGCTCCTACAATGAGCAGTTCTTC.

The chain recombines TRBV12-3 or TRBV12-4 with TRBJ2-7, with 8 bases that match TRBD1. The CDR3 loop spans 13 amino acids. V lost 5 bases to trimming and J lost 5 bases; unmatched junction nucleotides: 5. As DNA, the CDR3 is TGTGCCAGCAGTGTCCCGACAGGGGACGAGCAGTACTTC. Translating it yields CASSVPTGDEQYF.

Concerning this clonotype: The junction departs from germline at one end; a sequencing error may be responsible. CDR3 loop: CASSPGGDDTQYF. The CDR3 nucleotides are TGTGCTAGCAGCCCCGGCGGAGATGATACGCAGTATTTT. The genes are TRBV7-7 and TRBJ2-3, with D uncertain. Germline V gene data show CDR1 as SSHAT and CDR2 as FNYEAQ (reference sequence). CDR3 length: 13 amino acids.

The V gene is TRBV7-6, the J gene TRBJ2-6, with a tentative D call TRBD2 (6 bases). V was cut by 5 bases and J by 0 bases, with 11 bases left in between. Germline V gene sequence: CDR1 SGHVS, CDR2 FNYEAQ. The CDR3 contains 16 residues. The CDR3 sequence: CASSLLGGSGANVLTF. In DNA form, the CDR3 reads TGTGCCAGCAGCCTCCTCGGGGGCTCTGGGGCCAACGTCCTGACTTTC.

The CDR3 spells CASGAGRAAGNQPQHF. CDR3 DNA: TGTGCCAGCGGCGCCGGGAGGGCGGCGGGCAATCAGCCCCAGCATTTT. The genes are TRBV6-2 or TRBV6-3 and TRBJ1-5; D is uncertain. This CDR3 is built from 16 residues. V was pared by 8 bases and J by 2 bases, with 19 bases between. CDR1 and CDR2 from the germline V gene are MNHEY and SVGEGT.

This chain joins TRBV9 and TRBJ2-2; D remains unclear. V shed 0 bases and J shed 6 bases, with 6 bases lying between them. The germline gives CDR1 SGDLS, CDR2 YYNGEE. The CDR3 is 13 amino acids. The CDR3 DNA reads TGTGCCAGCAGCGTAGCCGGGTCCGGGGAGCTGTTTTTT. It specifies CASSVAGSGELFF. Based on the CDR3 plus reference TRBV9 and TRBJ2-2, the full variable domain is DSGVTQTPKHLITATGQRVTLRCSPRSGDLSVYWYQQSLDQGLQFLIQYYNGEERAKGNILERFSAQQFPDLHSELNLSSLELGDSALYFCASSVAGSGELFFGEGSRLTVL.

The sample holds one count of this clonotype. V and J are TRBV19 and TRBJ2-1; 9 bases align to TRBD1. The CDR3 consists of 13 residues. CDR1 and CDR2 (germline): LNHDA, SQIVND (reference sequence). Trimming took 2 bases from V and 8 from J; bases not matched to a gene: 1. CDR3 protein: CASSITGGDEQFF. CDR3 nucleotide sequence: TGTGCCAGTAGTATAACAGGGGGCGATGAGCAGTTCTTC.

The V call is TRBV19, the J call TRBJ2-5; D perhaps matches TRBD2 (6 bases). The CDR3 has 13 residues. Germline V gene lookup returns CDR1 LNHDA and CDR2 SQIVND (reference sequence). V lost 3 bases, J lost 7 bases, and 12 bases lay in between. The CDR3: CASSIGGIGTQYF. The CDR3 nucleotides read TGTGCCAGTAGTATCGGAGGGATCGGGACCCAGTACTTC.

V and J are TRBV6-1 and TRBJ2-5; 12 bases fit TRBD2. The length of the CDR3 is 16 residues. Germline CDR1 is MNHNS and CDR2 is SASEGT. V dropped 8 bases and J dropped 4; count of bases not matched to a gene: 11. CDR3 coding DNA: TGTGCCAGCGCTGGACTAGCGGGGAATTTAAGAGAGACCCAGTACTTC. Translation: CASAGLAGNLRETQYF.

V usage is TRBV7-2 and J usage is TRBJ2-3; 8 bases align to TRBD2. Germline V gene data show CDR1 as SGHTA and CDR2 as FQGNSA. This CDR3 comprises 17 residues. Trimming cost V 4 bases and J 1 base; bases outside gene matches: 10. CDR3 in DNA: TGTGCCAGCAGCTCGACTCTATGGCGGGGGGGCACAGATACGCAGTATTTT. Amino acids: CASSSTLWRGGTDTQYF.

In nucleotides, the CDR3 is TGCAGCGTTGAAGACCCCCCAGGGAAGAACACTGAAGCTTTCTTT. Amino acid sequence: CSVEDPPGKNTEAFF. The V gene is TRBV29-1, the J gene TRBJ1-1; D possibly corresponds to TRBD1 (5 bases). The CDR3 is made up of 15 amino acids. The germline V gene has CDR1 SQVTM and CDR2 ANQGSEA. V gave up 0 bases and J gave up 1 base, with 12 bases separating them.

The chain recombines TRBV29-1 with TRBJ1-1; 9 bases match TRBD1. Germline values: CDR1 SQVTM, CDR2 ANQGSEA. The CDR3 covers 12 residues. The J segment lost 2 bases and the V segment lost 7 bases, leaving 2 bases of the junction unmatched. DNA of the CDR3: TGCAGCGGAACAGGGGGCAACACTGAAGCTTTCTTT. Its translation is CSGTGGNTEAFF.